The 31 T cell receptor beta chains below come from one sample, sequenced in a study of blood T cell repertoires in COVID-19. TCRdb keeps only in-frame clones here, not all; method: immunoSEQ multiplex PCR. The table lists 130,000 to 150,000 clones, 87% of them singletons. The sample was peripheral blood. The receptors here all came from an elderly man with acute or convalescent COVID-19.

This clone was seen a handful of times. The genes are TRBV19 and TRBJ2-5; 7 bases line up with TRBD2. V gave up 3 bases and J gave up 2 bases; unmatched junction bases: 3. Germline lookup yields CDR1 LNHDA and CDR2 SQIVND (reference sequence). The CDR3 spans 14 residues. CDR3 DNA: TGTGCCAGTAGTATCTTGGGACTACAAGAGACCCAGTACTTC. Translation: CASSILGLQETQYF. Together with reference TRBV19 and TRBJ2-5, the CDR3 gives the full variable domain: DGGITQSPKYLFRKEGQNVTLSCEQNLNHDAMYWYRQDPGQGLRLIYYSQIVNDFQKGDIAEGYSVSREKKESFPLTVTSAQKNPTAFYLCASSILGLQETQYFGPGTRLLVL.

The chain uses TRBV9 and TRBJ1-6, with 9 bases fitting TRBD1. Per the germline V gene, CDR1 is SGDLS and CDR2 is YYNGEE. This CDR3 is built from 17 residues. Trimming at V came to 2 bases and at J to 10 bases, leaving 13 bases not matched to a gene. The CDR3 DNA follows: TGTGCCAGCAGCGTGGCCGCTGGATGGACAGGGGCGTCACCCCTCCACTTT. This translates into CASSVAAGWTGASPLHF. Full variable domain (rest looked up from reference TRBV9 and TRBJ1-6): DSGVTQTPKHLITATGQRVTLRCSPRSGDLSVYWYQQSLDQGLQFLIQYYNGEERAKGNILERFSAQQFPDLHSELNLSSLELGDSALYFCASSVAAGWTGASPLHFGNGTRLTVT.

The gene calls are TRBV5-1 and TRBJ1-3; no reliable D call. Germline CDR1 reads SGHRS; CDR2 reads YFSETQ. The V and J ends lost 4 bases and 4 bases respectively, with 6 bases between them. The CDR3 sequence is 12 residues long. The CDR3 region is CASSPEGNTIYF. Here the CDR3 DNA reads TGCGCCAGCAGCCCCGAGGGAAACACCATATATTTT.

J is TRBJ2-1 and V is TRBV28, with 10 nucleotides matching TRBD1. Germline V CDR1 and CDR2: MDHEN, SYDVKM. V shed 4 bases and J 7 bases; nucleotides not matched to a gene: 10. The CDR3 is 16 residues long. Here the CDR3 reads CASSSPLGQGPNEQFF. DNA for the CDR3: TGTGCCAGCAGTTCCCCCCTGGGACAGGGGCCTAATGAGCAGTTCTTC.

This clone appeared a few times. The CDR3 bases are TGTGCCAGCAGCGTAGGGGGGCCGGGGCCCCAGCATTTT. This codes for CASSVGGPGPQHF. This chain joins TRBV9 and TRBJ1-5; D is perhaps TRBD1 (6 bases). V was trimmed by 0 bases and J by 9 bases, leaving 10 bases between them. Germline assignment: CDR1 SGDLS and CDR2 YYNGEE. The CDR3 spans 13 residues.

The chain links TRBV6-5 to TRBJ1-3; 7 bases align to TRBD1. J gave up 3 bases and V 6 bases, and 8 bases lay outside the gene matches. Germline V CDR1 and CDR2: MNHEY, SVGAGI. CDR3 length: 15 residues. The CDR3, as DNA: TGTGCCAGCAGCACGGAGGGGGCCGTTGGAAACACCATATATTTT. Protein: CASSTEGAVGNTIYF.

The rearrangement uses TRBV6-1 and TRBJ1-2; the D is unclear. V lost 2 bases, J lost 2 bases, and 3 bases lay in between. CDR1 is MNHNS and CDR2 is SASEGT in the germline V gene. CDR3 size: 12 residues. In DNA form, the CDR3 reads TGTGCCAGCAGTGAAATAAACTATGGCTACACCTTC. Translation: CASSEINYGYTF.

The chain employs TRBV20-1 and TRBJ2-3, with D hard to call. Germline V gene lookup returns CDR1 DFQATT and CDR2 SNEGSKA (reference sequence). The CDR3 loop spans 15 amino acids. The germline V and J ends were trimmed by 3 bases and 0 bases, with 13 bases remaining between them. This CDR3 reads CSASVLGSSTDTQYF. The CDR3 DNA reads TGCAGTGCTAGTGTCCTAGGCTCTAGCACAGATACGCAGTATTTT.

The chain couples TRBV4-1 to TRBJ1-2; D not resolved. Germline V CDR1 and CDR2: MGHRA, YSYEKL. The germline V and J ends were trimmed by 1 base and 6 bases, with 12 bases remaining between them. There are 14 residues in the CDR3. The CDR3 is CASSQVSSSNGYTF. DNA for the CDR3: TGCGCCAGCAGCCAAGTTAGCTCCAGCAATGGCTACACCTTC.

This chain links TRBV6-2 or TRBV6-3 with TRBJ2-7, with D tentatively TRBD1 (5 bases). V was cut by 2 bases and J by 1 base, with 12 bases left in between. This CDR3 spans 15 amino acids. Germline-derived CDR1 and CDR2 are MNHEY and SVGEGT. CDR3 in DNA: TGTGCCAGCAGTTACCGGTCCCGACAGTCCTACGAGCAGTACTTC. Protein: CASSYRSRQSYEQYF.

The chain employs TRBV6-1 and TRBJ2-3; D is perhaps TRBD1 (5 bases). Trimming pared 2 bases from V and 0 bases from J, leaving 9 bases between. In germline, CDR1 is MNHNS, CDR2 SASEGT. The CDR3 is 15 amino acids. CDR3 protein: CASSEYPGSTDTQYF. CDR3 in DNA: TGTGCCAGCAGTGAATATCCAGGGAGCACAGATACGCAGTATTTT.

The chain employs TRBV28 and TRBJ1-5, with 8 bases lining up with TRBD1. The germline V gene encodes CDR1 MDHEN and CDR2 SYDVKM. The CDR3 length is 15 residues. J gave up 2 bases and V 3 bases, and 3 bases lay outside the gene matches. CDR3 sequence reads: CASSFTGGGNQPQHF. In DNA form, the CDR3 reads TGTGCCAGCAGTTTTACAGGGGGGGGCAATCAGCCCCAGCATTTT.

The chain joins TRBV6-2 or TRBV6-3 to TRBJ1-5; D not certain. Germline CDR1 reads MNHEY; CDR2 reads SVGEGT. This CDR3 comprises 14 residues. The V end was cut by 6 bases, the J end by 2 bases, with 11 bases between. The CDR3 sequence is CASSPWSGNQPQHF. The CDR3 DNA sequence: TGTGCCAGCAGCCCGTGGAGCGGCAATCAGCCCCAGCATTTT.

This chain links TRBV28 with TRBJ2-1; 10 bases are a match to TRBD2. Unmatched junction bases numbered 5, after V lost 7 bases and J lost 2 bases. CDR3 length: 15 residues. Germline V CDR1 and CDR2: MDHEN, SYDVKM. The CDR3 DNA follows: TGTGCCAGCAATCTAGCGGGGGCCCCCTACAATGAGCAGTTCTTC. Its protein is CASNLAGAPYNEQFF.

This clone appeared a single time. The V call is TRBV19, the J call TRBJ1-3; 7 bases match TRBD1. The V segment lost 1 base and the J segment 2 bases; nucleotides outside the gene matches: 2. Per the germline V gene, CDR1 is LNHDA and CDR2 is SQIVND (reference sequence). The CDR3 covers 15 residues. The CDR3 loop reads CASSIAGTAGNTIYF. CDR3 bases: TGTGCCAGTAGTATAGCGGGGACAGCTGGAAACACCATATATTTT.

The CDR3 nucleotides are TGTGCCAGCTCACCACCCCGAAGCAGGCAGGGAAGTCGGACTGAAGCTTTCTTT. This codes for CASSPPRSRQGSRTEAFF. This rearrangement joins TRBV18 to TRBJ1-1, with D maybe TRBD1 (5 bases). The CDR3 is 18 amino acids. Germline V gene sequence: CDR1 KGHSH, CDR2 LQKENI. The ends were cut back, 0 bases at V and 5 bases at J, with 22 bases in the middle.

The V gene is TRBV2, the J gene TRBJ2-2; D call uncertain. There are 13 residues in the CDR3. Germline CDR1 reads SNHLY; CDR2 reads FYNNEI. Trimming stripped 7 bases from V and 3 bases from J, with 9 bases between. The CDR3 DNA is TGTGCCAGCACCCGTCCCCACACCGGGGAGCTGTTTTTT. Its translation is CASTRPHTGELFF.

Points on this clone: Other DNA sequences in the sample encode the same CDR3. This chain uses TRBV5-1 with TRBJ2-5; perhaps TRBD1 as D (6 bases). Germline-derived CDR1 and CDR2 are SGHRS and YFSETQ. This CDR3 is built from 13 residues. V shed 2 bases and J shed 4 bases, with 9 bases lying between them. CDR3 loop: CASSLQGAETQYF. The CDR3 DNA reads TGCGCCAGCAGCTTACAGGGAGCAGAGACCCAGTACTTC.

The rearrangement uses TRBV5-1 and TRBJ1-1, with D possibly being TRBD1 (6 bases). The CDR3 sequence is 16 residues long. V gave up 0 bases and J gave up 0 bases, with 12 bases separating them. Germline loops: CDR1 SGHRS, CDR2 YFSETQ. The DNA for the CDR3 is TGCGCCAGCAGCTTGGTACCCGACAGGTTGAACACTGAAGCTTTCTTT. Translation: CASSLVPDRLNTEAFF.

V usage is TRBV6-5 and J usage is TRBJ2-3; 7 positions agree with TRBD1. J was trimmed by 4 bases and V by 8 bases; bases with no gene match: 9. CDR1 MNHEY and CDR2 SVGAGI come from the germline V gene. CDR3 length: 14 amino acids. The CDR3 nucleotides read TGTGCCAGCTACGGACAGGATGAGTCAGATACGCAGTATTTT. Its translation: CASYGQDESDTQYF.

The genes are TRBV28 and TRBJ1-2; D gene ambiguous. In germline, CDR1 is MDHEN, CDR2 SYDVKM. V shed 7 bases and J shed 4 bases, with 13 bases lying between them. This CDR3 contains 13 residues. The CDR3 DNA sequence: TGTGCCAGCACCTTGCCACAGACCTATGGCTACACCTTC. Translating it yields CASTLPQTYGYTF.

The CDR3, as DNA: TGTGCCAGCAGCTTGACGACAGGGTGGTTGTATGGCTACACCTTC. It yields the protein CASSLTTGWLYGYTF. V gene TRBV7-6 combines with J gene TRBJ1-2, with 7 nucleotides matching TRBD1. This CDR3 contains 15 residues. Germline-derived CDR1 and CDR2 are SGHVS and FNYEAQ. Trimming cost V 3 bases and J 5 bases; bases outside gene matches: 9.

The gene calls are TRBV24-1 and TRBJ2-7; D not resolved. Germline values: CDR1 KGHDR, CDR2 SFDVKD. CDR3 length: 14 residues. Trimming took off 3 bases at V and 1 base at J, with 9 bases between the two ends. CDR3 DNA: TGTGCCACCAGTGATCCGCAGGTGTCCTACGAGCAGTACTTC. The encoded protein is CATSDPQVSYEQYF.

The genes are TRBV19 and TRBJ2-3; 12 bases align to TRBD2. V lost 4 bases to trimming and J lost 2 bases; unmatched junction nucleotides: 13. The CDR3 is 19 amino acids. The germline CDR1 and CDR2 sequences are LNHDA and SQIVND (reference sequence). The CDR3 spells CASSTSSLLAGGPTDTQYF. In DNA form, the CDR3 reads TGTGCCAGTAGTACCTCGTCCCTTCTAGCGGGAGGGCCCACAGATACGCAGTATTTT.

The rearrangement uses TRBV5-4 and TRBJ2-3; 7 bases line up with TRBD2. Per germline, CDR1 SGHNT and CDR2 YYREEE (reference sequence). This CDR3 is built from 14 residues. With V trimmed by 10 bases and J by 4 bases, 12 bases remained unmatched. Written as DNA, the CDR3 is TGTGCCCTACGTCCGTCGGGAGGAGCAGATACGCAGTATTTT. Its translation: CALRPSGGADTQYF.

The CDR3: CASSFTSGGSHEQFF. CDR3 coding DNA: TGTGCCAGCAGCTTTACTAGCGGGGGCTCCCATGAGCAGTTCTTC. The chain joins TRBV2 to TRBJ2-1, with 11 bases aligning to TRBD2. J was trimmed by 8 bases and V by 6 bases; bases with no gene match: 9. The CDR3 contains 15 residues. CDR1 is SNHLY, CDR2 FYNNEI, per germline.

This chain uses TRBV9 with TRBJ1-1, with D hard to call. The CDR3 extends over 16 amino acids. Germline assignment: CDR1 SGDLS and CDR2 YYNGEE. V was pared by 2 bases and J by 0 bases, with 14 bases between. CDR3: CASSVDDGRMNTEAFF. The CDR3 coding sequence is TGTGCCAGCAGCGTGGACGACGGGAGAATGAACACTGAAGCTTTCTTT.

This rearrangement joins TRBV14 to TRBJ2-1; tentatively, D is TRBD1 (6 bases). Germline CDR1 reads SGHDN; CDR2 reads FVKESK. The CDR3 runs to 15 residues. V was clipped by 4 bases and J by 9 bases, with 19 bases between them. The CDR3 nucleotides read TGTGCCAGCAGCCTCCAGGGGTCCCGTTTCAGTGAGCAGTTCTTC. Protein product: CASSLQGSRFSEQFF.

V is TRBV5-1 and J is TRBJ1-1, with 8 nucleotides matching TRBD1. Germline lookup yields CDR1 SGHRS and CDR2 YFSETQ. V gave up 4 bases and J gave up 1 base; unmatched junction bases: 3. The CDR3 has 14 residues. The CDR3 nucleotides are TGCGCCAGCAGCGTACAGGGGGAGAACACTGAAGCTTTCTTT. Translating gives CASSVQGENTEAFF.

In DNA form, the CDR3 reads TGTGCCAGCAGTGACCTAGGACAGGGCGGTGGAGCTTTCTTT. Amino acids: CASSDLGQGGGAFF. V usage is TRBV25-1 and J usage is TRBJ1-1; TRBD1 aligns across 8 bases. The CDR3 contains 14 residues. Germline V CDR1 and CDR2: MGHDK, SYGVNS. The V and J ends lost 3 bases and 10 bases, in that order; junction bases with no gene match: 10. Using reference TRBV25-1 and TRBJ1-1 for the parts outside the CDR3, the full variable domain is EADIYQTPRYLVIGTGKKITLECSQTMGHDKMYWYQQDPGMELHLIHYSYGVNSTEKGDLSSESTVSRIRTEHFPLTLESARPSHTSQYLCASSDLGQGGGAFFGQGTRLTVV.

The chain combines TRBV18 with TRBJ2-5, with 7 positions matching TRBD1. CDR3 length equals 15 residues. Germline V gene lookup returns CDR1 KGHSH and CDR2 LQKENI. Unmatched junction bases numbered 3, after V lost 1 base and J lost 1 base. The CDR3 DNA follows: TGTGCCAGCTCACCACTGCGGACAGGCCAAGAGACCCAGTACTTC. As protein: CASSPLRTGQETQYF.